The sequence of this TCR beta chain was determined in a study of blood T cells in healthy people across ages. CDR1 is LGHDT, CDR2 YNNKEL, per germline (reference sequence). V lost 1 base and J 7 bases, leaving 11 bases between the germline ends. This CDR3 has 15 amino acids. It was with a sample-barcoded 5' primer and a J-beta primer mix that a second PCR of about 6 to 11 cycles was run. Each cDNA molecule carried a tag from a template-switch adaptor that contained 12 random nucleotides. Sequencing recovered at least 2.5 million CDR3-containing paired-end reads from each sample. Via MiXCR, TCRdb re-called the 5' RACE reads, giving one row per CDR3 protein. The data show some 1,500,000 distinct CDR3 sequences, with 35% to 45% seen just once and about 4.1% held by the top ten.

The origin of this receptor is a woman aged 18-30 years in good health. The sample was blood. This chain joins TRBV3-1 and TRBJ1-6; no definite D call. The CDR3 nucleotides are TGTGCCAGCAGCCAAGTCAGTCACCTGAATTCACCCCTCCACTTT. Protein product: CASSQVSHLNSPLHF.